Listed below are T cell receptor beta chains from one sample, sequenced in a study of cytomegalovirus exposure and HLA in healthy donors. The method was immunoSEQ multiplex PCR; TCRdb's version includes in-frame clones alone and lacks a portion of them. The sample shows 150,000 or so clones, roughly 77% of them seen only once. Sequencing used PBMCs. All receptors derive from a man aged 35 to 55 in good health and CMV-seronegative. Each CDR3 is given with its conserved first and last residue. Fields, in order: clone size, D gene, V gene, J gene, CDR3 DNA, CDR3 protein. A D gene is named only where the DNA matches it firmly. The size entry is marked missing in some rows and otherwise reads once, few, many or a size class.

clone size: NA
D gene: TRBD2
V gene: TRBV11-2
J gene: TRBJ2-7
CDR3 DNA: TGTGCCAGCAGCTTCGGGAGGTGGGATAGCTCCTACGAGCAGTACTTC
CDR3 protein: CASSFGRWDSSYEQYF

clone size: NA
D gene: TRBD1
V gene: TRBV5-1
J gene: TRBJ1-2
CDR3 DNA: TGCGCCAGCAGCTTGGGACACCCGACAGGGTGTGGCTACACCTTC
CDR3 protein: CASSLGHPTGCGYTF

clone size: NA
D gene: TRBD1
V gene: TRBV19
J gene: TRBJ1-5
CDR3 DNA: TGTGCCAGTAGTACCCCACCGGGACAGTCCTATAGCAATCAGCCCCAGCATTTT
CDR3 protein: CASSTPPGQSYSNQPQHF

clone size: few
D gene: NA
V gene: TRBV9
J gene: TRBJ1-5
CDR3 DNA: TGTGCCAGCAGCGAGGGACATTATAGCAATCAGCCCCAGCATTTT
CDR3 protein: CASSEGHYSNQPQHF

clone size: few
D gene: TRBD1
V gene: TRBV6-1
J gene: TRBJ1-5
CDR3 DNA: TGTGCCAGCAGTGAGACAGGGAGCAATCAGCCCCAGCATTTT
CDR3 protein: CASSETGSNQPQHF

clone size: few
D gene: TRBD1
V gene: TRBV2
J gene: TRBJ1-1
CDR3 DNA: TGTGCCAGCAGTGCCCTCGGGACAGGGTCCAAAAGAAGCACTGAAGCTTTCTTT
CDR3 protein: CASSALGTGSKRSTEAFF

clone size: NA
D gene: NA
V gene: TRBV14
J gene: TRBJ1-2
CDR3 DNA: TGTGCCAGCAGCCAATGGGACAACCAACTCGGTGGCTACACCTTC
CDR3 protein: CASSQWDNQLGGYTF

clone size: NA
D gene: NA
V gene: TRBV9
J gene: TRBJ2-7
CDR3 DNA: TGTGCCAGCAGCGTAGACCCGTCCGGGATAAGGAGCGAGCAGTACTTC
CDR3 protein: CASSVDPSGIRSEQYF

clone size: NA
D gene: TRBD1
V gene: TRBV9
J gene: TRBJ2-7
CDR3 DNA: TGTGCCAGCAGCGCCAGACAGGGGCCCTTTTACGAGCAGTACTTC
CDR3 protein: CASSARQGPFYEQYF

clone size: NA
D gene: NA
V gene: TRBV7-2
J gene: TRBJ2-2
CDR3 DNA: TGTGCCAGCAGCTTAAGGGGGACCGGGGAGCTGTTTTTT
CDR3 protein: CASSLRGTGELFF

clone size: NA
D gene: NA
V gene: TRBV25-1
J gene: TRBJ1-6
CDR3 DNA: TGTGCCAGCAGTGTCGGGGTCGATTCACCCCTCCACTTT
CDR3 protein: CASSVGVDSPLHF

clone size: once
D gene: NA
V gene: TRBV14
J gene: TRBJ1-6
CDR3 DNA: TGTGCCAGCAGCCCAAAGAATCACAGGGTTGGTAATTCACCCCTCCACTTT
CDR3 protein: CASSPKNHRVGNSPLHF

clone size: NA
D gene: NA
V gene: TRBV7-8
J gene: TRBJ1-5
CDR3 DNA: TGTGCCAGCAGCTTAAGGGGGAATCAGCCCCAGCATTTT
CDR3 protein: CASSLRGNQPQHF

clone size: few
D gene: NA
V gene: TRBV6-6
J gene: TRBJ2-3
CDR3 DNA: TGTGCCAGCAGTTATGGGGGGGGCCCGCCGGATACGCAGTATTTT
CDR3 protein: CASSYGGGPPDTQYF

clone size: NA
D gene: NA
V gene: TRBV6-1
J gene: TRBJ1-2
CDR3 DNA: TGTGCCAGCAGTGACATGGCGGGGTATGGCTACACCTTC
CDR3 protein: CASSDMAGYGYTF

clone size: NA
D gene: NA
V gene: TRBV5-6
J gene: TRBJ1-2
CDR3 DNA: TGTGCCAGCAGTTCTGACAGGTTCTATGGCTACACCTTC
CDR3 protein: CASSSDRFYGYTF

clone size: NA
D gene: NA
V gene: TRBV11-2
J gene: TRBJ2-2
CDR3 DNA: TGTGCCAGCAGCCCGACAGGTTTCACCGGGGAGCTGTTTTTT
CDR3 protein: CASSPTGFTGELFF

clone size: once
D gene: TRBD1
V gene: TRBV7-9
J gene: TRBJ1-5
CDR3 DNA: TGTGCCAGCAGCTTTGAACAGGGGGCGAGCAATCAGCCCCAGCATTTT
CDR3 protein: CASSFEQGASNQPQHF

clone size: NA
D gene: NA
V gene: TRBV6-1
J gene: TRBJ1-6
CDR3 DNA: TGTGCCAGCAGTGAGTCGGGCTCCTATAATTCACCCCTCCACTTT
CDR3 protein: CASSESGSYNSPLHF

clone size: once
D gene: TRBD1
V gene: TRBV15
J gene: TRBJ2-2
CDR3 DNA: TGTGCCACCAGCGGCTGGACAGGCAACACCGGGGAGCTGTTTTTT
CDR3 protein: CATSGWTGNTGELFF

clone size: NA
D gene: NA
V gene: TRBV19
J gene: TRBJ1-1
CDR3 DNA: TGTGCCAGTTGCTGGGCCCAGAACACTGAAGCTTTCTTT
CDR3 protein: CASCWAQNTEAFF

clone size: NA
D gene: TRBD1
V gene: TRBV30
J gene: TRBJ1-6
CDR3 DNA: TGTGCCTGGAGCCCCGGGACAGGGTTTTCACCCCTCCACTTT
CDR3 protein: CAWSPGTGFSPLHF

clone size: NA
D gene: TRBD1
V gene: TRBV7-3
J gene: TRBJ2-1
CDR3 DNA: TGTGCCAGCAGCTGGAACAGGGGACCCTACAATGAGCAGTTCTTC
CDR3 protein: CASSWNRGPYNEQFF

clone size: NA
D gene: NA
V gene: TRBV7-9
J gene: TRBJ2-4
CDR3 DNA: TGTGCCAGCAGCTCGTACAGAAAAAACATTCAGTACTTC
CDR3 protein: CASSSYRKNIQYF

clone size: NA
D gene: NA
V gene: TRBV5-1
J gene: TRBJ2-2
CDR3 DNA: TGCGCCAGCAGCCTTACAGTTACCGACACCGGGGAGCTGTTTTTT
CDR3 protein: CASSLTVTDTGELFF

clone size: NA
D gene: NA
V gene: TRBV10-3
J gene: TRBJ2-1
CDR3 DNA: TGTGCCATCAGTGAGTCTCGGGCGGGGGCGAGAGAAAATGAGCAGTTCTTC
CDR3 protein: CAISESRAGARENEQFF

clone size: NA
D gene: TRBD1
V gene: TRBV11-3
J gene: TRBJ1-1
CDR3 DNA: TGTGCCAGCAGCTTACCAGGGACAGGGGGCATGAACACTGAAGCTTTCTTT
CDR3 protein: CASSLPGTGGMNTEAFF

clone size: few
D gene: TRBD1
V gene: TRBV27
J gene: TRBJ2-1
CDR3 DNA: TGTGCCAGCCTTGACAGGGGGACTTACAATGAGCAGTTCTTC
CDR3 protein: CASLDRGTYNEQFF

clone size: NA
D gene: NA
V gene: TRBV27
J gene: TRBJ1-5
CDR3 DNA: TGTGCCAGCAGTTTACGGGACAACTATCAGCCCCAGCATTTT
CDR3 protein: CASSLRDNYQPQHF

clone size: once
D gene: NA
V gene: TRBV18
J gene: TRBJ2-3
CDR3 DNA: TGTGCCAGCTCACCTACAGGAAAGGGCACAGATACGCAGTATTTT
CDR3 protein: CASSPTGKGTDTQYF

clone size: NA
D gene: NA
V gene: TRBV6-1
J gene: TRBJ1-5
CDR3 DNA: TGTGCCAGCAGTGAAGCATTCCCAGGGTCGCAGCCCCAGCATTTT
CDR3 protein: CASSEAFPGSQPQHF

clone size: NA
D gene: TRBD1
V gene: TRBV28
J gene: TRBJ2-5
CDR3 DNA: TGTGCCAGCAGCGGTCCCGGGACAGGGTCCCGGGAGACCCAGTACTTC
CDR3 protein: CASSGPGTGSRETQYF

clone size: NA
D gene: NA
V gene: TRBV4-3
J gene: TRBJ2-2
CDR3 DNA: TGCGCCAGCAGCCAGGAACTATTTAACACCGGGGAGCTGTTTTTT
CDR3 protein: CASSQELFNTGELFF